These 21 T cell receptor beta chains were all obtained from the same sample, sequenced in a study of OX40 agonist ivuxolimab in advanced cancers. The data were produced by immunoSEQ multiplex PCR, yet TCRdb's version contains in-frame clones alone and is incomplete. The sample shows roughly 50,000 clones, around nine tenths of them seen only once. Sequencing was performed on CD4+ or CD8+ T cells sorted from blood, taken in a trial of the OX40 agonist ivuxolimab. All receptors come from an adult with an advanced solid tumor such as melanoma, head and neck, liver or kidney cancer.

The rearrangement links TRBV27 to TRBJ1-1; D might be TRBD1 (6 bases). The CDR3 totals 14 residues. Germline loops: CDR1 MNHEY, CDR2 SMNVEV (reference sequence). The V end was cut by 0 bases, the J end by 2 bases, with 7 bases between. This chain's CDR3 is CASSLSQGNTEAFF. The CDR3 bases are TGTGCCAGCAGTTTATCACAGGGTAACACTGAAGCTTTCTTT.

This rearrangement joins TRBV19 to TRBJ2-3; a possible D gene is TRBD1 (5 bases). The CDR3 extends over 13 amino acids. CDR1 is LNHDA, CDR2 SQIVND, per germline (reference sequence). V was pared by 8 bases and J by 10 bases, with 19 bases between. CDR3 loop: CASHRLLPDAQYF. The CDR3 DNA follows: TGTGCCAGTCACAGGCTTCTTCCGGATGCGCAGTATTTT.

This clone was observed a few times. J is TRBJ2-5 and V is TRBV4-3, with a weak D call TRBD2 (7 bases). Trimming stripped 4 bases from V and 0 bases from J, with 12 bases between. The germline V gene encodes CDR1 LGHNA and CDR2 YSLEER. The CDR3 spans 15 residues. CDR3 region: CASSLGGRDQETQYF. CDR3 DNA sequence: TGCGCCAGCAGCCTAGGGGGGAGGGACCAAGAGACCCAGTACTTC.

The chain has TRBV14 and TRBJ2-2, with 7 bases fitting TRBD2. V trimming: 3 bases; J trimming: 0 bases; junction bases outside the gene matches: 7. The CDR3 contains 17 residues. CDR1 is SGHDN and CDR2 is FVKESK in the germline V gene. The CDR3 loop reads CASSQAGGTANTGELFF. The CDR3 DNA sequence: TGTGCCAGCAGCCAGGCCGGGGGGACTGCGAACACCGGGGAGCTGTTTTTT.

This sequence joins TRBV7-9 and TRBJ2-7; TRBD1 agrees at 9 bases. Germline-derived CDR1 and CDR2 are SEHNR and FQNEAQ (reference sequence). This CDR3 contains 15 residues. V shed 5 bases, J shed 3 bases, and the junction held 8 bases outside the gene matches. The CDR3 nucleotides read TGTGCCAGCAGCCCCTCAGACAGGGGGGTCTACGAGCAGTACTTC. Translation: CASSPSDRGVYEQYF.

V is TRBV27 and J is TRBJ2-5; D gene uncertain. The ends were cut back, 5 bases at V and 1 base at J, with 11 bases in the middle. CDR3 length: 14 residues. CDR1 and CDR2 from the germline V gene are MNHEY and SMNVEV (reference sequence). CDR3 protein: CASSPSWTQETQYF. DNA for the CDR3: TGTGCCAGCAGTCCCTCGTGGACCCAAGAGACCCAGTACTTC.

This chain connects TRBV30 to TRBJ2-5, with 10 bases matching TRBD2. The V gene's germline CDR1 is GTSNPN and CDR2 SVGIG (reference sequence). The J segment lost 2 bases and the V segment lost 0 bases, leaving 3 bases of the junction unmatched. The CDR3 extends over 15 amino acids. CDR3 sequence: CAWSVWTSGQETQYF. The CDR3 DNA follows: TGTGCCTGGAGTGTATGGACTAGCGGACAAGAGACCCAGTACTTC.

This clone was seen only a few times. The gene calls are TRBV11-2 and TRBJ2-1; tentatively, D is TRBD2 (6 bases). Germline V gene data show CDR1 as SGHAT and CDR2 as FQNNGV. This CDR3 comprises 18 residues. V was trimmed by 7 bases and J by 8 bases, leaving 30 bases between them. DNA of the CDR3: TGTGCCAGCACCCTACTACCCCTCGCGGGAAGACTTCAGGATGAGCAGTTCTTC. Amino acids: CASTLLPLAGRLQDEQFF.

V gene TRBV14 combines with J gene TRBJ2-5, with 8 nucleotides matching TRBD1. With V trimmed by 0 bases and J by 4 bases, 7 bases remained unmatched. Germline V gene data show CDR1 as SGHDN and CDR2 as FVKESK. The CDR3 contains 16 residues. CDR3 DNA sequence: TGTGCCAGCAGCCAAGAGGGGACAGGTTATAGAGAGACCCAGTACTTC. Its translation is CASSQEGTGYRETQYF. The variable domain in full, with the rest retrieved from reference TRBV14 and TRBJ2-5, is EAGVTQFPSHSVIEKGQTVTLRCDPISGHDNLYWYRRVMGKEIKFLLHFVKESKQDESGMPNNRFLAERTGGTYSTLKVQPAELEDSGVYFCASSQEGTGYRETQYFGPGTRLLVL.

V usage is TRBV9 and J usage is TRBJ2-2; 16 nucleotides line up with TRBD2. The CDR3 has 19 amino acids. Germline lookup yields CDR1 SGDLS and CDR2 YYNGEE. The V gene end was trimmed by 3 bases and the J gene end by 3 bases; junction bases not matched to a gene: 8. CDR3 in amino acids: CASSDPGTSGGAYTGELFF. Written as DNA, the CDR3 is TGTGCCAGCAGCGATCCCGGGACTAGCGGGGGGGCGTACACCGGGGAGCTGTTTTTT.

The chain uses TRBV9 and TRBJ1-2, with no clear D. CDR1 and CDR2 from the germline V gene are SGDLS and YYNGEE. This CDR3 spans 17 amino acids. V lost 0 bases and J lost 3, with 18 bases in between. In nucleotides, the CDR3 is TGTGCCAGCAGCGTAGCCCGGGAGGGTACGGCCGACTATGGCTACACCTTC. Translating it yields CASSVAREGTADYGYTF.

The chain couples TRBV5-4 to TRBJ1-2, with D possibly TRBD1 on 6 matching bases. Germline loops: CDR1 SGHNT, CDR2 YYREEE (reference sequence). There are 14 residues in the CDR3. Between the trimmed V and J ends, which lost 2 bases and 5 bases, there was a span of 13 bases. The CDR3 reads CASSLSGGLYGYTF. As DNA, the CDR3 is TGTGCCAGCAGCTTAAGCGGGGGCCTATATGGCTACACCTTC.

The chain is built from TRBV5-4 and TRBJ2-7, with 11 bases that match TRBD1. The CDR3 is made up of 15 amino acids. Germline V gene sequence: CDR1 SGHNT, CDR2 YYREEE (reference sequence). Losses at the gene ends were 3 bases for V and 1 base for J; bases not matched to a gene: 3. The CDR3 protein is CASSWGTGGSYEQYF. The CDR3, as DNA: TGTGCCAGCAGCTGGGGGACAGGGGGGTCCTACGAGCAGTACTTC.

The chain carries TRBV5-6 and TRBJ2-2, with unresolved D. The CDR3 consists of 15 residues. From germline, CDR1 is SGHDT and CDR2 YYEEEE. Between the trimmed V and J ends, which lost 0 bases and 1 base, there was a span of 7 bases. CDR3 nucleotide sequence: TGTGCCAGCAGCTTGGAACCTATGAACACCGGGGAGCTGTTTTTT. It encodes CASSLEPMNTGELFF.

The chain employs TRBV5-5 and TRBJ2-3, with a weak D call TRBD1 (6 bases). V was clipped by 1 base and J by 5 bases, with 23 bases between them. Germline V gene lookup returns CDR1 SGHKS and CDR2 YYEKEE (reference sequence). The CDR3 loop spans 18 amino acids. The CDR3 protein is CASSLSTGYLQGGDTQYF. CDR3 DNA sequence: TGTGCCAGCAGCTTGTCGACTGGTTATCTGCAAGGGGGAGATACGCAGTATTTT.

The CDR3 coding sequence is TGTGCCAGCAGCCACGCGGGAGCTGAAGCTTTCTTT. Protein sequence: CASSHAGAEAFF. The genes are TRBV13 and TRBJ1-1, with unresolved D. Germline V CDR1 and CDR2: PRHDT, FYEKMQ (reference sequence). The CDR3 length is 12 residues. V was clipped by 5 bases and J by 6 bases, with 10 bases between them.

This chain uses TRBV19 with TRBJ2-7; D uncertain. Germline V gene sequence: CDR1 LNHDA, CDR2 SQIVND (reference sequence). The CDR3 sequence is 15 residues long. Trimming stripped 4 bases from V and 2 bases from J, with 15 bases between. In DNA, the CDR3 is TGTGCCAGTAGTAGCACAAAGGCGGCCGCCTACGAGCAGTACTTC. It yields the protein CASSSTKAAAYEQYF. Variable domain in full (rest from reference TRBV19 and TRBJ2-7): DGGITQSPKYLFRKEGQNVTLSCEQNLNHDAMYWYRQDPGQGLRLIYYSQIVNDFQKGDIAEGYSVSREKKESFPLTVTSAQKNPTAFYLCASSSTKAAAYEQYFGPGTRLTVT.

The V call is TRBV14, the J call TRBJ2-3; D may be TRBD2 (6 bases). Germline CDR1 SGHDN, CDR2 FVKESK. This CDR3 is built from 15 residues. V was clipped by 4 bases and J by 0 bases, with 11 bases between them. The CDR3 is CASSPQGRSTDTQYF. The DNA of the CDR3 is TGTGCCAGCAGCCCGCAAGGGAGGAGCACAGATACGCAGTATTTT.

This chain links TRBV4-3 with TRBJ2-1; 13 positions agree with TRBD2. The CDR3 runs 15 residues. J gave up 4 bases and V 5 bases, and 2 bases lay outside the gene matches. CDR1 and CDR2 from the germline V gene are LGHNA and YSLEER. DNA for the CDR3: TGCGCCAGCAGCGCGGGACTAGCGGGGTACAATGAGCAGTTCTTC. Its protein product is CASSAGLAGYNEQFF.

The table lists this clone with a count of one. The chain has TRBV11-2 and TRBJ1-1; D not certain. The germline V and J ends were trimmed by 1 base and 0 bases, with 12 bases remaining between them. The CDR3 is 16 amino acids. Germline V gene sequence: CDR1 SGHAT, CDR2 FQNNGV. The CDR3 protein is CASSLAASGVNTEAFF. For the CDR3, the DNA is TGTGCCAGCAGCTTAGCCGCAAGTGGGGTGAACACTGAAGCTTTCTTT.

The gene calls are TRBV11-2 and TRBJ2-7, with TRBD1 matching 9 bases. Per the germline V gene, CDR1 is SGHAT and CDR2 is FQNNGV. This CDR3 is built from 16 residues. Losses at the gene ends were 6 bases for V and 0 bases for J; bases not matched to a gene: 9. The CDR3: CASSFWGDRDSYEQYF. CDR3 nucleotides: TGTGCCAGCAGTTTTTGGGGGGACAGGGACTCCTACGAGCAGTACTTC.